Below, 9 T cell receptor beta chains from the same sample are listed, as sequenced in a study of T cell responses to AZD1222 COVID-19 vaccine. Produced via immunoSEQ multiplex PCR; TCRdb's table is partial and in-frame only. The sample consists of 100,000 to 150,000 clones, approximately 91% of them appearing once. The sample in question was peripheral blood, obtained 28 days after the second AZD1222 dose. The receptors derive from an adult who received the AZD1222 COVID-19 vaccine.

This chain links TRBV7-9 with TRBJ1-6; D uncertain. V lost 1 base and J 6 bases, leaving 7 bases between the germline ends. The CDR3 loop spans 14 amino acids. CDR1 SEHNR and CDR2 FQNEAQ come from the germline V gene (reference sequence). The CDR3 DNA reads as TGTGCCAGCAGCTTAGGCCCCCCTAATTCACCCCTCCACTTT. Protein: CASSLGPPNSPLHF.

V is TRBV2 and J is TRBJ1-1, with D perhaps TRBD1 (5 bases). Germline V gene sequence: CDR1 SNHLY, CDR2 FYNNEI. The length of the CDR3 is 15 residues. The ends were cut back, 4 bases at V and 0 bases at J, with 12 bases in the middle. The CDR3 reads CASSGQGPMNTEAFF. CDR3 nucleotide sequence: TGTGCCAGCAGTGGGCAGGGACCGATGAACACTGAAGCTTTCTTT.

The chain carries TRBV30 and TRBJ1-2; maybe TRBD1 (6 bases). Looked up from germline, CDR1 is GTSNPN and CDR2 is SVGIG (reference sequence). The CDR3 loop spans 18 amino acids. The V and J ends lost 1 base and 4 bases respectively, with 25 bases between them. DNA of the CDR3: TGTGCCTGGAGTGGTCCCGGGACGGAGCTATCGGGGGCCTATGGCTACACCTTC. Translated, it gives CAWSGPGTELSGAYGYTF.

The chain has TRBV4-1 and TRBJ2-2; 13 bases match TRBD2. Germline CDR1 MGHRA, CDR2 YSYEKL. V was pared by 0 bases and J by 4 bases, with 2 bases of the junction left unmatched. This CDR3 has 17 amino acids. This CDR3 reads CASSQDTSGRATGELFF. The DNA for the CDR3 is TGCGCCAGCAGCCAAGATACTAGCGGGAGGGCCACCGGGGAGCTGTTTTTT.

To note about this clone: The junction shows a germline mismatch at one end, possibly a read error. The chain recombines TRBV10-3 with TRBJ1-1; TRBD1 aligns across 10 bases. CDR3 size: 13 residues. CDR1 is ENHRY, CDR2 SYGVKD, per germline. CDR3 coding DNA: TGTGCCGTCAGGACAGGGGGACTCACTGAAGCTTTCTTT. This gives the protein CAVRTGGLTEAFF.

In the case of this clone: Other nucleotide sequences from this sample produce the same CDR3. The chain joins TRBV3-1 (or the pseudogene TRBV3-2) to TRBJ1-5, with D perhaps matching TRBD1 (5 bases). CDR3 length: 14 amino acids. Germline assignment: CDR1 LGHDT and CDR2 YNNKEL (reference sequence). Trimming stripped 3 bases from V and 2 bases from J, with 8 bases between. In nucleotides, the CDR3 is TGTGCCAGCAGCCAGAGAGGGGGCAATCAGCCCCAGCATTTT. Its protein is CASSQRGGNQPQHF.

The CDR3 reads CASSRDRNNEKLFF. CDR3 DNA: TGTGCCAGCTCTCGGGACAGGAACAATGAAAAACTGTTTTTT. The V gene is TRBV18, the J gene TRBJ1-4; 8 bases match TRBD1. With 6 bases clipped from V and 5 bases from J, the junction kept 5 bases outside the gene matches. The CDR3 length is 14 residues. Germline CDR1 is KGHSH and CDR2 is LQKENI.

V gene TRBV27 combines with J gene TRBJ1-6; the match to TRBD1 covers 7 bases. The CDR3 totals 15 residues. With V trimmed by 3 bases and J by 9 bases, 8 bases remained unmatched. Germline V lookup: CDR1 MNHEY, CDR2 SMNVEV (reference sequence). The CDR3: CASSFLDRAFSPLHF. CDR3 bases: TGTGCCAGCAGTTTTCTCGACAGGGCGTTTTCACCCCTCCACTTT.

This chain connects TRBV4-2 to TRBJ1-1; a possible D gene is TRBD1 (5 bases). V lost 4 bases to trimming and J lost 1 base, with 10 bases between them. Germline V gives CDR1 LGHNA, CDR2 YNFKEQ. The CDR3 loop spans 14 amino acids. The CDR3 coding sequence is TGTGCCAGCAGCCCCAGGGATGGGAACACTGAAGCTTTCTTT. It encodes CASSPRDGNTEAFF.